Listed below are T cell receptor beta chains from one sample, sequenced in a study of blood T cells in healthy people across ages. From the 5' RACE reads, TCRdb called clonotypes with MiXCR, one entry per CDR3 protein. The profile covers hundreds of thousands of distinct CDR3 sequences, with about a fifth appearing a single time and 22% taken by the ten largest. The specimen was blood. All receptors derive from a man aged 70-80 years in good health. Each CDR3 is given with its conserved first and last residue. Fields, in order: J gene, clone size, V gene, D gene, CDR3 DNA, CDR3 protein. A D gene is named only where the DNA matches it firmly. Not every row has a clone size; where given, it reads once, few, many or a size class.

j_gene: TRBJ1-4
abundance: NA
v_gene: TRBV7-2
d_gene: TRBD1
CDR3nt: TGTGCCAGCAGCTTAGTTCTCAGGGGGGCAACTAATGAAAAACTGTTTTTT
CDR3aa: CASSLVLRGATNEKLFF

j_gene: TRBJ2-5
abundance: NA
v_gene: TRBV5-1
d_gene: NA
CDR3nt: TGCGCCAGCAGCTTGGCTATGGACACCAAAAAACGGGAGACCCAGTACTTC
CDR3aa: CASSLAMDTKKRETQYF

j_gene: TRBJ2-3
abundance: many
v_gene: TRBV12-3/TRBV12-4
d_gene: NA
CDR3nt: TGTGCCAGCAGTTTGTCCAGGGCAGATACGCAGTATTTT
CDR3aa: CASSLSRADTQYF

j_gene: TRBJ2-1
abundance: once
v_gene: TRBV5-1
d_gene: NA
CDR3nt: TGCGCCAGCAGCTTGGCCGGGCTCTCTTCACAGTTCTTC
CDR3aa: CASSLAGLSSQFF

j_gene: TRBJ2-1
abundance: few
v_gene: TRBV7-3
d_gene: TRBD2
CDR3nt: TGTGCCAGTGGGTCCGGGACTAGCGGGAGAAATGAGCAGTTCTTC
CDR3aa: CASGSGTSGRNEQFF

j_gene: TRBJ1-5
abundance: few
v_gene: TRBV24-1
d_gene: NA
CDR3nt: TGTGCCACCAGTGACAACGACAGTCCTCTCAAGCAGCCCCAGCATTTT
CDR3aa: CATSDNDSPLKQPQHF

j_gene: TRBJ2-2
abundance: NA
v_gene: TRBV4-3
d_gene: TRBD1
CDR3nt: TGCGCCAGCAGCCTGGGACAGTTTGGCGGGGAGCTGTTTTTT
CDR3aa: CASSLGQFGGELFF

j_gene: TRBJ2-5
abundance: few
v_gene: TRBV6-2/TRBV6-3
d_gene: TRBD2
CDR3nt: TGTGCCAGCAGCCGCCCCACTAGCGGGAGGGCCAGGGAGCCCCAGTACTTC
CDR3aa: CASSRPTSGRAREPQYF

j_gene: TRBJ2-3
abundance: few
v_gene: TRBV5-1
d_gene: TRBD1
CDR3nt: TGCGCCAGCAGCCCGCAAAGGGGGCCGGATACGCAGTATTTT
CDR3aa: CASSPQRGPDTQYF

j_gene: TRBJ1-1
abundance: once
v_gene: TRBV20-1
d_gene: TRBD1
CDR3nt: TGCAGTGCTAAAGACAGGGGGCAAGTATGGGCTGAAGCTTTCTTT
CDR3aa: CSAKDRGQVWAEAFF

j_gene: TRBJ2-3
abundance: few
v_gene: TRBV25-1
d_gene: NA
CDR3nt: TGTGCCAGCAGAAGGGGTTATACGCAGTATTTT
CDR3aa: CASRRGYTQYF

j_gene: TRBJ2-3
abundance: few
v_gene: TRBV7-2
d_gene: NA
CDR3nt: TGTGCCAGCAGCAAGAGACTAGCAGGGGTAACCACTAGCACAGATACGCAGTATTTT
CDR3aa: CASSKRLAGVTTSTDTQYF

j_gene: TRBJ1-5
abundance: few
v_gene: TRBV5-5
d_gene: NA
CDR3nt: TGTGCCAGCAGCATCGACACTTGGAATCAGCCCCAGCATTTT
CDR3aa: CASSIDTWNQPQHF

j_gene: TRBJ1-1
abundance: few
v_gene: TRBV6-1
d_gene: NA
CDR3nt: TGTGCCAGCAGTGAAGGTGAAGAATCCGCTTTCTTT
CDR3aa: CASSEGEESAFF

j_gene: TRBJ2-5
abundance: few
v_gene: TRBV25-1
d_gene: NA
CDR3nt: TGTGCCAGCAGTGACCAGACGGAGACCCAGTACTTC
CDR3aa: CASSDQTETQYF

j_gene: TRBJ2-7
abundance: NA
v_gene: TRBV6-5
d_gene: TRBD2
CDR3nt: TGTGCCAGCAGTTACTCAGCGGGACTAGCGGGATCCTACGAGCAGTACTTC
CDR3aa: CASSYSAGLAGSYEQYF

j_gene: TRBJ1-2
abundance: many
v_gene: TRBV29-1
d_gene: NA
CDR3nt: TGCAGCGTTGAAAGGGGGAGAGGCTACACCTTC
CDR3aa: CSVERGRGYTF

j_gene: TRBJ1-5
abundance: NA
v_gene: TRBV4-1
d_gene: NA
CDR3nt: TGCGCCAGCAGCCATGAGGGTAAGAGGGATCAGCCCCAGCATTTT
CDR3aa: CASSHEGKRDQPQHF

j_gene: TRBJ2-1
abundance: many
v_gene: TRBV12-3/TRBV12-4
d_gene: TRBD2
CDR3nt: TGTGCCAGCAGTTTTAGACTAGCGGCAAACAATGAGCAGTTCTTC
CDR3aa: CASSFRLAANNEQFF

j_gene: TRBJ2-1
abundance: few
v_gene: TRBV6-2/TRBV6-3
d_gene: NA
CDR3nt: TGTGCCAGCAGTTACATCGCCGCCTACAATGAGCAGTTCTTC
CDR3aa: CASSYIAAYNEQFF

j_gene: TRBJ2-7
abundance: few
v_gene: TRBV6-6
d_gene: NA
CDR3nt: TGTGCCAGCGGTCTGGGTGCGAGCGGGGAGCAGTACTTC
CDR3aa: CASGLGASGEQYF

j_gene: TRBJ2-3
abundance: NA
v_gene: TRBV10-3
d_gene: TRBD2
CDR3nt: TGTGCCATCAGGGGACTAGACGAAGTTACAGATACGCAGTATTTT
CDR3aa: CAIRGLDEVTDTQYF

j_gene: TRBJ2-3
abundance: few
v_gene: TRBV4-3
d_gene: NA
CDR3nt: TGCGCCAGCAGCCAAGGTCTGGGGGGCCAGGGTACGCAGTATTTT
CDR3aa: CASSQGLGGQGTQYF

j_gene: TRBJ1-1
abundance: NA
v_gene: TRBV12-3/TRBV12-4
d_gene: TRBD1
CDR3nt: TGTGCCAGCAGTCCGAGGACAGGGATGACTGAAGCTTTCTTT
CDR3aa: CASSPRTGMTEAFF

j_gene: TRBJ2-1
abundance: NA
v_gene: TRBV6-6
d_gene: TRBD2
CDR3nt: TGTGCCAGCAGCAAACGAAGCGGGGGGGAGGCCTACAATGAGCAGTTCTTC
CDR3aa: CASSKRSGGEAYNEQFF

j_gene: TRBJ1-2
abundance: once
v_gene: TRBV24-1
d_gene: NA
CDR3nt: TGTGCCACCAGTGATTTGGCCTGGGCCCTGACAGTCTACCGCGCATATGGCTACACCTTC
CDR3aa: CATSDLAWALTVYRAYGYTF

j_gene: TRBJ2-2
abundance: NA
v_gene: TRBV7-3
d_gene: TRBD2
CDR3nt: TGTGCCAGCAGCCCCAGCGGGAGTCGGACCGGGGAGCTGTTTTTT
CDR3aa: CASSPSGSRTGELFF

j_gene: TRBJ2-4
abundance: NA
v_gene: TRBV20-1
d_gene: NA
CDR3nt: TGCAGTGCTAGAGATCTTGGACAGGCGGGGGCCAAAAACATTCAGTACTTC
CDR3aa: CSARDLGQAGAKNIQYF

j_gene: TRBJ2-7
abundance: NA
v_gene: TRBV20-1
d_gene: TRBD1
CDR3nt: TGCAGTGCTAGAGGGCGGGACAGGGTCTACGAGCAGTACTTC
CDR3aa: CSARGRDRVYEQYF

j_gene: TRBJ2-5
abundance: NA
v_gene: TRBV29-1
d_gene: NA
CDR3nt: TGCAGCTTCATCAGGGGGGCGGAGACCCAGTACTTC
CDR3aa: CSFIRGAETQYF

j_gene: TRBJ2-3
abundance: NA
v_gene: TRBV29-1
d_gene: NA
CDR3nt: TGCAGTGTGGGATCGGGGGTGGCAGATACGCAGTATTTT
CDR3aa: CSVGSGVADTQYF

j_gene: TRBJ2-5
abundance: many
v_gene: TRBV6-5
d_gene: NA
CDR3nt: TGTGCCAGCAGTACCGGGACTCTGGGGGGTGAGACCCAGTACTTC
CDR3aa: CASSTGTLGGETQYF

j_gene: TRBJ2-6
abundance: few
v_gene: TRBV29-1
d_gene: NA
CDR3nt: TGCAGCGTTGGGGACATTGCTGGGGCCAACGTCCTGACTTTC
CDR3aa: CSVGDIAGANVLTF

j_gene: TRBJ1-2
abundance: NA
v_gene: TRBV3-1
d_gene: NA
CDR3nt: TGTGCCAGCAGCCAAGACAGGCGGATTAACTATGGCTACACCTTC
CDR3aa: CASSQDRRINYGYTF

j_gene: TRBJ1-6
abundance: NA
v_gene: TRBV10-3
d_gene: NA
CDR3nt: TGTGCCATCAGTGGCCGGGCCGGGGTCTTGGATTCACCCCTCCACTTT
CDR3aa: CAISGRAGVLDSPLHF

j_gene: TRBJ1-1
abundance: few
v_gene: TRBV20-1
d_gene: NA
CDR3nt: TGCAGTGGGACGAGGGGTACTGAAGCTTTCTTT
CDR3aa: CSGTRGTEAFF

j_gene: TRBJ2-5
abundance: few
v_gene: TRBV20-1
d_gene: TRBD1
CDR3nt: TGCAGTGCTGACCTGGGACAGGGGGCTTGGGAGACCCAGTACTTC
CDR3aa: CSADLGQGAWETQYF

j_gene: TRBJ2-3
abundance: few
v_gene: TRBV12-3/TRBV12-4
d_gene: TRBD2
CDR3nt: TGTGCCAGCAGCTATATTGGACTAGCGGACATCGGTACGCAGTATTTT
CDR3aa: CASSYIGLADIGTQYF

j_gene: TRBJ2-5
abundance: few
v_gene: TRBV3-1
d_gene: TRBD2
CDR3nt: TGTGCCAGCAGTCTTACACCCCCGGGACTAGTGGGACGGGAGACCCAGTACTTC
CDR3aa: CASSLTPPGLVGRETQYF

j_gene: TRBJ2-7
abundance: NA
v_gene: TRBV5-1
d_gene: NA
CDR3nt: TGCGCCAGCAGCTTGGCTGGCAGGATGTACGAGCAGTACTTC
CDR3aa: CASSLAGRMYEQYF

j_gene: TRBJ2-2
abundance: NA
v_gene: TRBV24-1
d_gene: NA
CDR3nt: TGTGCCACCAGTGCCGAGAACACCGGGGAGCTGTTTTTT
CDR3aa: CATSAENTGELFF